This T cell receptor (beta chain) derives from a study of molecular identifiers for immune sequencing clone quantification. Overall study results and limits: Sizes of clones that are highly expanded could be underestimated (if identical TCR molecules share a barcode). Clones that had above 20 RNA copies took up over 99% of effector molecules but under 1% in naive cells.

Bulk TCR libraries used previously described methods and listed TCR primers. One entry per CDR3 protein results from TCRdb running MiXCR on the PCR reads. The table lists 250,000 to 400,000 distinct CDR3 sequences, around a fifth of them singletons. The length of the CDR3 is 13 residues. CD8+CD4-CCR7+CD45RA+ cells were sorted as naive CD8 T cells. This clonotype was seen at least ten times. Its specificity is not known. This chain uses TRBV21-1 with TRBJ1-1. TRBV21-1 is reported as a pseudogene. The TCR originated in a human donor in good health. Some libraries in this study had Jurkat cell RNA spiked in. Sequenced: naive CD8+ T cells from blood, with Jurkat cell RNA spiked in. Regarding subset: FACS-sorted CD8+CD4-CCR7+CD45RA+ naive T cells. The CDR3 bases are TGTGCCATTATCCGAAACGGGAACACTGAAGCTTTCTTT. Translating it yields CAIIRNGNTEAFF.